This T cell receptor (beta chain) is from a study of human T cells and chemical hapten exposure. Study-wide context: Alopecia areata, totalis or universalis affected patients who were mostly female.

Time point noted: pre-sensitization, week 0. As for treatment: therapeutic diphenylcyclopropenone sensitization with weekly scalp DPC. Library construction involved attaching unique molecular identifiers to individual cDNA molecules, which allowed quantitative, reproducible TCR counting. Original analysis: A typical sample had approximately 93,000 TCRs, with about 20,000 to 700,000 overall. TCRdb re-called the RACE reads with MiXCR, one entry per CDR3 protein. Clone size and V and J calls follow TCRdb, not the original study. This table holds fewer than 300,000 distinct CDR3 sequences, approximately 8% found once. The CDR3 is 14 residues long. V was clipped by 0 bases and J by 7 bases, with 10 bases between them. Germline CDR1 reads LGHNA; CDR2 reads YSLEER. This clonotype was observed a handful of times.

The sample was whole blood, taken in connection with sensitization to the hapten diphenylcyclopropenone (DPC). The rearrangement links TRBV4-3 to TRBJ2-1, with D possibly matching TRBD2 (6 bases). The clonotype originates from a man younger than 35 with alopecia areata. Some clones in this sample may be carry-over from other donors' samples. The CDR3 DNA is TGCGCCAGCAGCCAAGATGGTGGGGGGAATGAGCAGTTCTTC. It translates to CASSQDGGGNEQFF.